Listed below are T cell receptor beta chains from one sample, sequenced in a study of tumor-infiltrating lymphocytes in primary liver carcinoma. TCRdb reanalysed the multiplex PCR reads using MiXCR and keeps one entry per CDR3 protein. The sample gives a few hundred thousand distinct CDR3 sequences, more than 55% of which show up once; over 15% is in the top ten. The specimen was peripheral blood. These receptors were obtained from a woman younger than 45 with primary liver carcinoma and hepatitis B virus infection. Both conserved end residues are part of each CDR3. The D gene is left open where the match is weak. The size of a clone is reported for some rows only, either as once, few or many, or as a class for expanded clones.

j_gene: TRBJ1-2; abundance: many; d_gene: NA; v_gene: TRBV6-1; CDR3nt: TGTGCCAGCAGTGGTTGGGGCGCAGGTGGCTACACCTTC; CDR3aa: CASSGWGAGGYTF
j_gene: TRBJ2-3; abundance: NA; d_gene: NA; v_gene: TRBV29-1; CDR3nt: TGCAGCGTCGGAGGGGGCGAGACGCAGTATTTT; CDR3aa: CSVGGGETQYF
j_gene: TRBJ2-1; abundance: NA; d_gene: TRBD1; v_gene: TRBV6-6; CDR3nt: TGTGCCAGCAGTGCGAAGGACAGGGGATTAAACAGTGAGCAGTTCTTC; CDR3aa: CASSAKDRGLNSEQFF
j_gene: TRBJ2-1; abundance: few; d_gene: NA; v_gene: TRBV28; CDR3nt: TGTGCCAGCAGCCTGGGGACCAGAAAGCAGTTCTTC; CDR3aa: CASSLGTRKQFF
j_gene: TRBJ2-5; abundance: NA; d_gene: TRBD1; v_gene: TRBV28; CDR3nt: TGTACCAGCAGTTCCAGCCGGAGGACAGGGCTCGGGGAGACCCAATACTTC; CDR3aa: CTSSSSRRTGLGETQYF
j_gene: TRBJ1-1; abundance: few; d_gene: NA; v_gene: TRBV5-5; CDR3nt: TGTGCCAGCAGCTTGGCATTTTTGGAAGAGGCTTTCTTT; CDR3aa: CASSLAFLEEAFF
j_gene: TRBJ2-3; abundance: NA; d_gene: TRBD2; v_gene: TRBV30; CDR3nt: TGTGCCTGGACTGGGACTAGCGTAAGGGAGACGCAGTATTTT; CDR3aa: CAWTGTSVRETQYF
j_gene: TRBJ2-2; abundance: many; d_gene: TRBD2; v_gene: TRBV6-5; CDR3nt: TGTGCCAGCAGTTCCTTTTGGGGTAGCGGGAGCGTCGGGGAGCTGTTTTTT; CDR3aa: CASSSFWGSGSVGELFF
j_gene: TRBJ2-5; abundance: NA; d_gene: NA; v_gene: TRBV11-2; CDR3nt: TGTGTCAGCAGCTCCCCGGGGAACTGGGGGGCCCAGTACTTC; CDR3aa: CVSSSPGNWGAQYF
j_gene: TRBJ1-1; abundance: once; d_gene: NA; v_gene: TRBV4-1; CDR3nt: TGCGCCAGCAGCACAATAGAGGGCGGGACTGAAGCTTTCTTT; CDR3aa: CASSTIEGGTEAFF
j_gene: TRBJ2-7; abundance: NA; d_gene: NA; v_gene: TRBV12-3/TRBV12-4; CDR3nt: TGTGCCAGCAGGGGAAGGGCCTACGAGCAGTACTTC; CDR3aa: CASRGRAYEQYF
j_gene: TRBJ1-1; abundance: few; d_gene: TRBD1; v_gene: TRBV14; CDR3nt: TGTGCCAGCAGCCAAGATCGGGACAGAAGGATGACTGAAGCTTTCTTT; CDR3aa: CASSQDRDRRMTEAFF
j_gene: TRBJ2-3; abundance: NA; d_gene: NA; v_gene: TRBV6-2/TRBV6-3; CDR3nt: TGTGCCAGCAGCCAAACCACAGGGCGGGATACGCAGTATTTT; CDR3aa: CASSQTTGRDTQYF
j_gene: TRBJ2-1; abundance: NA; d_gene: NA; v_gene: TRBV11-2; CDR3nt: TGTGCCAGCAGCTCCCCCGGGGGAAGGGCGGCCCACATCGAGCAGTTCTTC; CDR3aa: CASSSPGGRAAHIEQFF
j_gene: TRBJ2-7; abundance: NA; d_gene: TRBD1; v_gene: TRBV29-1; CDR3nt: TGCAGGGTTATGGGGACAGATTACGAGCAGTACTTC; CDR3aa: CRVMGTDYEQYF
j_gene: TRBJ2-1; abundance: few; d_gene: TRBD2; v_gene: TRBV14; CDR3nt: TGTGCCAGCAGCCAAGATGGGACTAGCGAATACAATGAGCAGTTCTTC; CDR3aa: CASSQDGTSEYNEQFF
j_gene: TRBJ2-1; abundance: once; d_gene: NA; v_gene: TRBV6-1; CDR3nt: TGTACCAGCACCCTCCGGGGCTCCGGAGGGGGCGGTGAGCAGTTCTTC; CDR3aa: CTSTLRGSGGGGEQFF
j_gene: TRBJ2-2; abundance: NA; d_gene: NA; v_gene: TRBV12-5; CDR3nt: TGTGCTAGTGGCAGGGACACCGGGGAGCTGTTTTTT; CDR3aa: CASGRDTGELFF